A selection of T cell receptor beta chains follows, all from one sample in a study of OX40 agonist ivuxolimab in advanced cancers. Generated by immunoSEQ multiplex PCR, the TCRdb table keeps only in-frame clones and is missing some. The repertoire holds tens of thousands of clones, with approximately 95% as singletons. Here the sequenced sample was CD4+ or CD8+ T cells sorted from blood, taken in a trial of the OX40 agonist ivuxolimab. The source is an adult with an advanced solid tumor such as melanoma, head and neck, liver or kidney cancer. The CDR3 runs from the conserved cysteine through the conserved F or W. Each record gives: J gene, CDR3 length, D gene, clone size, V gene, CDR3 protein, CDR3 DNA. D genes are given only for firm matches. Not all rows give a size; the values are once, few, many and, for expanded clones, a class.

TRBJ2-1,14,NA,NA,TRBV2,CASIIQLEYNEQFF,TGTGCCAGCATCATCCAACTAGAATACAATGAGCAGTTCTTC
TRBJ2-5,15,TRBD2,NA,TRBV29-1,CSVEESSGSAETQYF,TGCAGCGTTGAGGAGTCTAGCGGGTCGGCAGAGACCCAGTACTTC
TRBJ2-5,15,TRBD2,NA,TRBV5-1,CASSLAFGGERAQYF,TGCGCCAGCAGCTTGGCTTTCGGGGGGGAACGGGCCCAGTACTTC
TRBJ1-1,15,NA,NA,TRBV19,CASKKGERRDTEAFF,TGTGCCAGTAAGAAGGGGGAAAGACGGGACACTGAAGCTTTCTTT
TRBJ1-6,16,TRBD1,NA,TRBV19,CASSFARTGGNSPLHF,TGTGCCAGTAGTTTCGCCCGGACAGGGGGCAATTCACCCCTCCACTTT
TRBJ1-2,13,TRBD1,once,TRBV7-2,CASSIGQGYGYTF,TGTGCCAGCAGCATTGGACAGGGCTATGGCTACACCTTC
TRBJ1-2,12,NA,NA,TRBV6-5,CASSPGNYGYTF,TGTGCCAGCAGTCCAGGGAACTATGGCTACACCTTC
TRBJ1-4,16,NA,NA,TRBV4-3,CASSRGAGSTNEKLFF,TGCGCCAGCAGCCGGGGGGCAGGGTCAACTAATGAAAAACTGTTTTTT
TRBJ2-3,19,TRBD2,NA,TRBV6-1,CASSESPWTAGGPADTQYF,TGTGCCAGCAGTGAAAGTCCATGGACGGCGGGAGGGCCGGCAGATACGCAGTATTTT
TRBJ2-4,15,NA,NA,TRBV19,CASSMGGQPGNIQYF,TGTGCCAGTAGTATGGGGGGCCAACCCGGGAACATTCAGTACTTC